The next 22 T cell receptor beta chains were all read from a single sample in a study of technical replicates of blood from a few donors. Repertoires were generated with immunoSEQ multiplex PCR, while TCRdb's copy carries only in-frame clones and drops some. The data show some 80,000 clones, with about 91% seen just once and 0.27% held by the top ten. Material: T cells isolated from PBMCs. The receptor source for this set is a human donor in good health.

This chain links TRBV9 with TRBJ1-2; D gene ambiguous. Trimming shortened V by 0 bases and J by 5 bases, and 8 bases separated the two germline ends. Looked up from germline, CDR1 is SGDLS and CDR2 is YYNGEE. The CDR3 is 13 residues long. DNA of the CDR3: TGTGCCAGCAGCGTAGTGGGAGAATATGGCTACACCTTC. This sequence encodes CASSVVGEYGYTF.

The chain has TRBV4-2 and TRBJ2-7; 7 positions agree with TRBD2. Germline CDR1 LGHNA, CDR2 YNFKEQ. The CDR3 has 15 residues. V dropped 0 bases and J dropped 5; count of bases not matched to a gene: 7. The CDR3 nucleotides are TGTGCCAGCAGCCAAGATCGCCTAGCGGTAAACGAGCAGTACTTC. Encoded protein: CASSQDRLAVNEQYF.

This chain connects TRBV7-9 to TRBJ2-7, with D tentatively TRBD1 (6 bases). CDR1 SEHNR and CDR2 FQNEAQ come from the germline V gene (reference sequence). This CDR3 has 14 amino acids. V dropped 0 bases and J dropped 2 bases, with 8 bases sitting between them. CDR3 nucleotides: TGTGCCAGCAGCTTAGCTTCAGGGGCCTACGAGCAGTACTTC. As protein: CASSLASGAYEQYF. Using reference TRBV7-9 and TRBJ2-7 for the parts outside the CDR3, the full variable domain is DTGVSQNPRHKITKRGQNVTFRCDPISEHNRLYWYRQTLGQGPEFLTYFQNEAQLEKSRLLSDRFSAERPKGSFSTLEIQRTEQGDSAMYLCASSLASGAYEQYFGPGTRLTVT.

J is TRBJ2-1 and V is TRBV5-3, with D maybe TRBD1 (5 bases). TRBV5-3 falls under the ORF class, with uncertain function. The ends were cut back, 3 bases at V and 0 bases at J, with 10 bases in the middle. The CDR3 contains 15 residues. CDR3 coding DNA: TGTGCCAGAAGCTCACAGACAGACTCCTACAATGAGCAGTTCTTC. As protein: CARSSQTDSYNEQFF.

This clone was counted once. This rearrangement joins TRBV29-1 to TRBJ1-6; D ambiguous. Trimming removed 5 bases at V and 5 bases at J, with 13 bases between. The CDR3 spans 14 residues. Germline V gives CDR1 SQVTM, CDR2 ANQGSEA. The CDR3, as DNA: TGCAGCGTTACCGAGGGTATGGATAATTCACCCCTCCACTTT. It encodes CSVTEGMDNSPLHF.

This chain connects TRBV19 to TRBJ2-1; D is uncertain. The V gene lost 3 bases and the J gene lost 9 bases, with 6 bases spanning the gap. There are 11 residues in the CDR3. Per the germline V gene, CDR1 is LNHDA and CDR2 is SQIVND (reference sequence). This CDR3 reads CASSMLAEQFF. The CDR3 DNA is TGTGCCAGTAGTATGTTGGCTGAGCAGTTCTTC.

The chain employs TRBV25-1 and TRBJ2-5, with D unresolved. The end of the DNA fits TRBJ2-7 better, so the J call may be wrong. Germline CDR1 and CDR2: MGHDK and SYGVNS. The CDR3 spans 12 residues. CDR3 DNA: TGTGCCAGCAGTGGCTCGGGTTACGAGCAGTACTTC. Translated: CASSGSGYEQYF.

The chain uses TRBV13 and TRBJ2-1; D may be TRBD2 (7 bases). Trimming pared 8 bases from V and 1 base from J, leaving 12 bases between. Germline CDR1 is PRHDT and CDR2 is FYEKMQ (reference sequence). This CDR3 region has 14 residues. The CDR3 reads CASRRGGSYNEQFF. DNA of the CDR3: TGTGCCAGCCGAAGGGGGGGTTCCTACAATGAGCAGTTCTTC.

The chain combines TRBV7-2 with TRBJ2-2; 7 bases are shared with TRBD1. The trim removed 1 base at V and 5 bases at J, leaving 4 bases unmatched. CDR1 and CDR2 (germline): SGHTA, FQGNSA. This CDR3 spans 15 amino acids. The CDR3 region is CASSLGLQGTGELFF. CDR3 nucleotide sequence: TGTGCCAGCAGCTTAGGGTTACAGGGGACCGGGGAGCTGTTTTTT.

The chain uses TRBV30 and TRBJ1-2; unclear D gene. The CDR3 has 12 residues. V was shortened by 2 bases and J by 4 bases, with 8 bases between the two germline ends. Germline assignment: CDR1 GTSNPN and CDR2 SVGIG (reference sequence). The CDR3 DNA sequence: TGTGCCTGGAGTAGAGAGTTCTATGGCTACACCTTC. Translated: CAWSREFYGYTF.

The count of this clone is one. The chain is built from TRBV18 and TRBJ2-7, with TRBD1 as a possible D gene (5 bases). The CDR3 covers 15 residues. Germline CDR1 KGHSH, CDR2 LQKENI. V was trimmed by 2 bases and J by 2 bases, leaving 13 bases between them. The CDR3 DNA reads TGTGCCAGCTCACCAACCCAGGGTAAAGCCTACGAGCAGTACTTC. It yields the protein CASSPTQGKAYEQYF.

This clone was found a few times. Written as DNA, the CDR3 is TGTGCCAGCAGCCAAGAAGGGGACAGATTCTACGAGCAGTACTTC. This sequence encodes CASSQEGDRFYEQYF. This chain joins TRBV4-2 and TRBJ2-7; 7 positions agree with TRBD1. V lost 0 bases to trimming and J lost 3 bases; unmatched junction nucleotides: 5. CDR3 size: 15 residues. Germline assignment: CDR1 LGHNA and CDR2 YNFKEQ.

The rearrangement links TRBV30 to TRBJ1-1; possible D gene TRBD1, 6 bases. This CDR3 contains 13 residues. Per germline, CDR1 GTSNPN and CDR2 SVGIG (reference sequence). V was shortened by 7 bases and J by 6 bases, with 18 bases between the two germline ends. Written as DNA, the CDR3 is TGTGCCTCACGGACAGAATTACCCTCTGAAGCTTTCTTT. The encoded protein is CASRTELPSEAFF.

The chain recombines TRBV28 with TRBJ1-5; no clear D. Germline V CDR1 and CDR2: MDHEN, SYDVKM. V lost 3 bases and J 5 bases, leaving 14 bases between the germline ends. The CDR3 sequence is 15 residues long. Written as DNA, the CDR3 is TGTGCCAGCAGTTTCCAACAAAGGGAGTATCAGCCCCAGCATTTT. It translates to CASSFQQREYQPQHF.

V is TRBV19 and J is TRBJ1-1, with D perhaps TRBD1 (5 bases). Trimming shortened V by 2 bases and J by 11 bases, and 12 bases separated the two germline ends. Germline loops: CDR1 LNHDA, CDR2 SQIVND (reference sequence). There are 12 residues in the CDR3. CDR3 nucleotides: TGTGCCAGTAGTATACAGGGTATGACGGCTTTCTTT. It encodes CASSIQGMTAFF.

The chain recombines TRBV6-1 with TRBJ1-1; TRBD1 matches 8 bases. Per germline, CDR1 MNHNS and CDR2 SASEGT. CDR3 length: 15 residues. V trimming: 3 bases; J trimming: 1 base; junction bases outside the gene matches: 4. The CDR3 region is CASSEIGTGNTEAFF. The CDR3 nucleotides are TGTGCCAGCAGTGAGATAGGGACAGGGAACACTGAAGCTTTCTTT.

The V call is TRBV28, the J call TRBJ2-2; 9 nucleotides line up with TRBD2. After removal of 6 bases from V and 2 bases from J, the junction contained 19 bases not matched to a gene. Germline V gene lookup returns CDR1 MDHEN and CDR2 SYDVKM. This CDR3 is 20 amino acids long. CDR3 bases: TGTGCCAGCAGCCCCGGACTAGCGTACTTTTCTCGACACAACACCGGGGAGCTGTTTTTT. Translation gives CASSPGLAYFSRHNTGELFF. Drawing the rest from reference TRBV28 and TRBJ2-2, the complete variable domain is DVKVTQSSRYLVKRTGEKVFLECVQDMDHENMFWYRQDPGLGLRLIYFSYDVKMKEKGDIPEGYSVSREKKERFSLILESASTNQTSMYLCASSPGLAYFSRHNTGELFFGEGSRLTVL.

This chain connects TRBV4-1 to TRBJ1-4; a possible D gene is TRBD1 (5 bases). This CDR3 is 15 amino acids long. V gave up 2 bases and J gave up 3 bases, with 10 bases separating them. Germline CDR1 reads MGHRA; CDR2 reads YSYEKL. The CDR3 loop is CASSQPREANEKLFF. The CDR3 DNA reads TGCGCCAGCAGCCAACCCAGGGAGGCTAATGAAAAACTGTTTTTT.

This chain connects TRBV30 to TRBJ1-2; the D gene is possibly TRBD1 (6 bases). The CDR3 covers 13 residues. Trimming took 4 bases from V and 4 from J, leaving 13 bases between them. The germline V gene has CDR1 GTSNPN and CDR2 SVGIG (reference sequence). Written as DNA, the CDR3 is TGTGCCTGGACCGGGGGGCAAGGCTATGGCTACACCTTC. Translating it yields CAWTGGQGYGYTF.

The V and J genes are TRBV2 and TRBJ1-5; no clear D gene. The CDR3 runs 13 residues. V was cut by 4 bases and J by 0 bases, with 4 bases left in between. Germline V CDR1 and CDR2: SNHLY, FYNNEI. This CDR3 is CASSAYSNQPQHF. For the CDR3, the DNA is TGTGCCAGCAGTGCGTATAGCAATCAGCCCCAGCATTTT.

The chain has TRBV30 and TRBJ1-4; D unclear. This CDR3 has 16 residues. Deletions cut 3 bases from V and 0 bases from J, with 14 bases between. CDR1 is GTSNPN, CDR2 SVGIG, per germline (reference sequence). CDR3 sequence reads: CAWRPAKVATNEKLFF. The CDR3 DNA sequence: TGTGCCTGGAGACCCGCCAAAGTAGCAACTAATGAAAAACTGTTTTTT.

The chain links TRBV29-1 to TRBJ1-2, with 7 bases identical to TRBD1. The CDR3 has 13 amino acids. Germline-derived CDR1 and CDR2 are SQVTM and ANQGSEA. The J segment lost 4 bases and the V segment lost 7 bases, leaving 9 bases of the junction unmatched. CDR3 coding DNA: TGCAGCGCGCGGGACAGCTCCTCCTATGGCTACACCTTC. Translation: CSARDSSSYGYTF.